This TCR beta chain was observed in a study of naive and memory T cell subsets (TCRdb year 2017). Background for the entire study: The study applied an open-source, UMI-based TCR alpha and beta sequencing pipeline to sorted naive and memory peripheral blood T cell subsets. Complete agreement was observed between the functional CMV T cell responses and the IgG serology results. RNA was DNase-treated and reverse transcribed with TCR constant-region primers, mostly using SuperScript III.

From the second PCR step onward, the TCR alpha chain libraries and the TCR beta chain libraries were amplified separately. CMV status of each donor was established by measuring IFNgamma production from CD4+ T cells after fresh PBMCs were stimulated overnight with CMV viral lysate. CD4 T cells were positively selected using Miltenyi beads, after which CD8 T cells were positively selected from the CD4-negative fraction. Cells stained for CD3, CD4, CD8, CD45RA, CD27 and a live/dead dye were sorted on a BD Aria II into four subsets by CD45RA and CD27. Blood was obtained from a few healthy volunteers, and the blood from each volunteer was fractionated into CD4 and CD8 T cells and subsequently into four differentiation subsets. Roughly 0.12 L of peripheral blood was taken from each donor, and PBMC were separated by density-gradient centrifugation on Ficoll-Paque PLUS. Sorted cells were lysed in RLT buffer, after which RNA was extracted using a Qiagen RNeasy kit and stored at -80 degrees C.

This clonotype was detected ten times or more. Its cognate antigen has yet to be identified. No much larger clone is present one base from it, and per-base qualities are unavailable. Library preparation used UMI-ligation and nested PCR. The beta constant-region primer was an equimolar mix of two oligonucleotides covering both TRBC1 and TRBC2. Four rounds of PCR were used to amplify ligated cDNA, with nested alpha and beta constant-region primers being used together with the SP2 primer. A single-stranded oligonucleotide carrying the SP2 primer and a 12-nucleotide UMI was ligated to the 3' end of the cDNA by T4 RNA ligase 1. Incubation of the ligation reaction was carried out at 16 degrees C for roughly 20-25 hours. PCR2 was usually performed as a SYBR Green qPCR and halted at a preset threshold so that over-amplification would not occur. Agencourt AMPure XP magnetic beads were used for all purifications after the first. Library quantification was done by Qubit, followed by a TapeStation check on which the main peak was expected at around 650 bp. Sequencing of the pooled libraries was done on an Illumina MiSeq using v2 2x251 paired-end kits, which typically yielded roughly 0.9-2.2 million reads per sample. Libraries were pooled at 4 nM per sample, and roughly 5-8% PhiX was added to improve cluster recognition. Under the source paper's analysis protocol: FASTQ reads processed by Demultiplexor were assigned V and J genes by Decombinator through tag matching that tolerated a single base-pair mismatch. UMIs were used by Collapsinator to correct both sequencing errors and frequency errors arising from PCR heterogeneity. TCRs were translated and CDR3s were extracted from the conserved cysteine to the FGXG phenylalanine by CDR3Translator, with non-productive sequences being flagged. Gini, Shannon entropy and inverse Simpson indices were calculated on repertoires subsampled to equal numbers of UMI-defined TCRs. Power-law fits to clonotype abundance distributions were performed by maximum likelihood within the linear range. When run on a single naive CD8 sample, MIGEC and the pipeline yielded similar UMI counts, similar unique TCR numbers and similar clonal distributions. One analysis removed from the naive repertoire any naive TCRs that were also found in any memory subset from the same donor. A set of 7,322 CMV-associated CDR3 sequences, compiled from VDJdb and a published dataset, was used to search the repertoires. Through fastp at Q25 and MiXCR, TCRdb rebuilt clones from the public reads, retaining in-frame beta chains. Rows merge per CDR3 protein into single entries with the most common DNA and genes. TCRdb's processing, not the study's, gives the V and J calls here. This sample comprises around 100,000 distinct CDR3 sequences, 13% to 15% of them detected only once. Roughly 2.8% of the sample comes from the top ten.

Points the paper makes about the study in general: Single alpha or beta chain sequences, rather than paired alpha/beta receptors, were used to define clonotypes. RNA-based TCR counts may be influenced by expression changes linked to T cell activation and differentiation. The repertoire findings for the naive and memory subsets could not be validated, as no ground truth was available. In both CD4 and CD8 cells, going from naive through CM, EM and EMRA, the Gini index went up while Shannon and inverse Simpson diversity went down. A power law was followed by TCR abundance, with an exponent that differed between naive and memory subsets but was consistent across the three individuals. Naive repertoires, especially CD8, contained a few larger clonotypes, possibly memory cells re-expressing CD45RA. Once error correction was done, more than 90% of naive TCR sequences showed up just once, which made the naive abundance distributions much steeper than those of the memory subsets.

The receptor comes from a human donor in good health. The sequenced material came from naive CD8+ T cells from blood. According to the study, the label for this sample's cell subset or site signals: naive T cells, CD45RA high CD27+.

The nucleotide sequence reads as follows: TGTGCCAGCAGCAGACCCCTACTAGCGGGGGACTTTAGCACAGATACGCAGTATTTT. This gives the protein CASSRPLLAGDFSTDTQYF. The V and J segments used are TRBV12-3 or TRBV12-4 and TRBJ2-3, with 11 middle bases fitting TRBD2. V is trimmed back by 6 bases and J by 0 bases, and the junction contains 14 bases that no gene match accounts for. The CDR3, cysteine through phenylalanine, is 19 amino acids long. Solely the CDR3 DNA is kept, with 57 bases framed from the first base.